The clone carrying this TCR beta chain was counted many times. Its matching antigen is unknown. These data belong to a study of T-cell reconstitution after alpha-beta-depleted transplantation in children. Study conclusions and caveats: Most T-cell counts and diversity one year after the transplant came from T cells that were newly produced. Recipient T cells and thymic progenitors that survived were the source of the high TCRbeta diversity seen at day 60 in some patients. Several hundred rapidly expanded clones from non-depleted graft cells reportedly supplied alpha-beta T cells about two months post-transplant.

This sample's TCRbeta library carried unique molecular identifier barcodes. A single record per CDR3 protein comes from TCRdb applying MiXCR to the PCR reads. Found here are just under 350,000 distinct CDR3 sequences, around 16% of them singletons; the top ten hold around two fifths. This TCR came from a male patient under 10 years old who had a stem cell transplant for acute lymphoblastic leukemia, so the T cells may come from the graft donor. The material sequenced was PBMCs, mostly from graft donor cells, taken 360 days after TCRalphabeta/CD19-depleted stem cell transplant.

The DNA for the CDR3 is TGCGCCAGCAGCCAAGACAGCAATAATTCACCCCTCCACTTT. Amino acid sequence: CASSQDSNNSPLHF. This chain joins TRBV4-3 and TRBJ1-6, with D unresolved. Germline lookup yields CDR1 LGHNA and CDR2 YSLEER. This CDR3 has 14 amino acids. Trimming removed 0 bases at V and 5 bases at J, with 5 bases between.